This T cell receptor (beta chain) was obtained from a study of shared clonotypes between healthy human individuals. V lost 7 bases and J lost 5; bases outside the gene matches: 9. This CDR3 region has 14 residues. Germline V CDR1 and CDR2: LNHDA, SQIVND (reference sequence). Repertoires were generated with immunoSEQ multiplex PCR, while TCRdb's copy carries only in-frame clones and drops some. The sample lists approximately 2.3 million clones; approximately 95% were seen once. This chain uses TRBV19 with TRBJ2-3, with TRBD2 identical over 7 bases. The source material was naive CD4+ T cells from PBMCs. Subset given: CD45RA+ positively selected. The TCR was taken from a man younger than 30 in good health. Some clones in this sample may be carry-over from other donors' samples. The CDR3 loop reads CASTEGGRQDTQYF. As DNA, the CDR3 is TGTGCCAGTACAGAGGGAGGGCGTCAAGATACGCAGTATTTT.